Listed below are T cell receptor beta chains from one sample, sequenced in a study of cytomegalovirus exposure and HLA in healthy donors. Clones were read by immunoSEQ multiplex PCR, and TCRdb kept only the in-frame ones, dropping some. The repertoire holds under 200,000 clones, with around 83% as singletons. The sequenced sample was PBMCs. The receptors stem from a man aged 40-49 years in good health and CMV-seropositive. The CDR3 runs from the conserved cysteine through the conserved F or W. Each record gives: D gene, V gene, clone size, J gene, CDR3 DNA, CDR3 protein. A D gene is named only where the DNA matches it firmly. Size values are once, few and many counts, or a class for expanded clones, and some rows have none.

D: .
V: TRBV6-1
size: .
J: TRBJ1-3
DNA: TGTGCCAGCAGTCCAGGGATAGGACGAAACACCATATATTTT
CDR3: CASSPGIGRNTIYF

D: .
V: TRBV30
size: .
J: TRBJ2-2
DNA: TGTGCCTGGAGCCTGACAGCGAACACCGGGGAGCTGTTTTTT
CDR3: CAWSLTANTGELFF

D: TRBD1
V: TRBV19
size: .
J: TRBJ2-4
DNA: TGTGCCAGTAGTATCCACAGGGGAGCCAAAAACATTCAGTACTTC
CDR3: CASSIHRGAKNIQYF

D: .
V: TRBV6-1
size: .
J: TRBJ1-1
DNA: TGTGCCAGCAGGGGACACCTGAACACTGAAGCTTTCTTT
CDR3: CASRGHLNTEAFF

D: TRBD2
V: TRBV30
size: .
J: TRBJ2-7
DNA: TGTGCCTGGAGTGTAAAGCGGGATGAAACCACCATCGAGCAGTACTTC
CDR3: CAWSVKRDETTIEQYF

D: .
V: TRBV13
size: .
J: TRBJ2-2
DNA: TGTGCCAGCAGCTTAGGACAGGCGAACACCGGGGAGCTGTTTTTT
CDR3: CASSLGQANTGELFF

D: .
V: TRBV18
size: .
J: TRBJ1-2
DNA: TGTGCCAGCTCACCACCGGGACATACAGCTAACTATGGCTACACCTTC
CDR3: CASSPPGHTANYGYTF

D: TRBD1
V: TRBV29-1
size: .
J: TRBJ2-7
DNA: TGCAGCGTTGGGAGCCGGGACAGCTACGAGCAGTACTTC
CDR3: CSVGSRDSYEQYF

D: TRBD1
V: TRBV11-2
size: .
J: TRBJ1-1
DNA: TGTGCCAGCAGCTTTACAGGGGTGACGACTGAAGCTTTCTTT
CDR3: CASSFTGVTTEAFF

D: .
V: TRBV10-3
size: .
J: TRBJ1-5
DNA: TGTGCCATCAGTCGGACAGACCATAGCAATCAGCCCCAGCATTTT
CDR3: CAISRTDHSNQPQHF

D: TRBD1
V: TRBV4-3
size: .
J: TRBJ1-5
DNA: TGCGCCAGCAGACTCGGGACAGGTTATGGCCAGCCCCAGCATTTT
CDR3: CASRLGTGYGQPQHF

D: .
V: TRBV18
size: .
J: TRBJ2-1
DNA: TGTGCCAGCTCACCGGGGCATGAGCAGTTCTTC
CDR3: CASSPGHEQFF

D: .
V: TRBV7-2
size: .
J: TRBJ1-5
DNA: TGTGCCAGCAGCCCAGGTCCTTATAGCAATCAGCCCCAGCATTTT
CDR3: CASSPGPYSNQPQHF

D: .
V: TRBV6-4
size: few
J: TRBJ1-5
DNA: TGTGCCAGCGCCGGGGAGTTCAATCAGCCCCAGCATTTT
CDR3: CASAGEFNQPQHF

D: TRBD2
V: TRBV18
size: .
J: TRBJ2-7
DNA: TGTGCCAGCTCACCAGTTTCAACTAGCGGGTACGAGCAGTACTTC
CDR3: CASSPVSTSGYEQYF

D: TRBD2
V: TRBV19
size: .
J: TRBJ2-5
DNA: TGTGCCAGTTCACTAGCGGGGGTGTTGCGTCCAGAGACCCAGTACTTC
CDR3: CASSLAGVLRPETQYF

D: TRBD1
V: TRBV28
size: .
J: TRBJ1-3
DNA: TGTGCCAGCAGGGAACAGGGGCCTGGAAACACCATATATTTT
CDR3: CASREQGPGNTIYF

D: .
V: TRBV29-1
size: .
J: TRBJ1-3
DNA: TGCAGCGGCGGAGGGAGAGACTCTGGAAACACCATATATTTT
CDR3: CSGGGRDSGNTIYF

D: .
V: TRBV19
size: .
J: TRBJ1-1
DNA: TGTGCCAGTAGCCGACAGGAGGCTCTGAACACTGAAGCTTTCTTT
CDR3: CASSRQEALNTEAFF

D: TRBD1
V: TRBV5-1
size: .
J: TRBJ2-7
DNA: TGCGCCAGCAGCGGGTCGGACAGGGGGCACTACGAGCAGTACTTC
CDR3: CASSGSDRGHYEQYF

D: TRBD1
V: TRBV19
size: .
J: TRBJ1-5
DNA: TGTGCCAGTGGCGCAGGGGGCGCGAGCAATCAGCCCCAGCATTTT
CDR3: CASGAGGASNQPQHF

D: .
V: TRBV27
size: .
J: TRBJ2-7
DNA: TGTGCCAGCAGTTCCTACAGGGTAGAGTCCTCCTACGAGCAGTACTTC
CDR3: CASSSYRVESSYEQYF

D: .
V: TRBV5-1
size: .
J: TRBJ2-7
DNA: TGCGCCAGCAGCTTGGTTAGCAGCACCTACGAGCAGTACTTC
CDR3: CASSLVSSTYEQYF

D: .
V: TRBV25-1
size: .
J: TRBJ1-5
DNA: TGTGCCAGCAGTGAATGGGGCGGTCAGCCCCAGCATTTT
CDR3: CASSEWGGQPQHF

D: .
V: TRBV7-8
size: .
J: TRBJ2-2
DNA: TGTGCCAGCAGCCTCACCGGGGAGCTGTTTTTT
CDR3: CASSLTGELFF

D: TRBD2
V: TRBV15
size: .
J: TRBJ2-1
DNA: TGTGCCACCAGCAGATCCCTCGCCCGGACTAGCGGGAACAATGAGCAGTTCTTC
CDR3: CATSRSLARTSGNNEQFF

D: .
V: TRBV30
size: .
J: TRBJ1-1
DNA: TGTGCCTGGGGGGAAGGGGTGCGGGCTTTCTTT
CDR3: CAWGEGVRAFF

D: .
V: TRBV5-1
size: once
J: TRBJ2-2
DNA: TGCGCCAGCAGCTCGGGGAGTAGTTTGACCGGGGAGCTGTTTTTT
CDR3: CASSSGSSLTGELFF

D: .
V: TRBV6-1
size: .
J: TRBJ1-5
DNA: TGTGCCAGCAGTGAACAGTACAATCAGCCCCAGCATTTT
CDR3: CASSEQYNQPQHF

D: TRBD2
V: TRBV9
size: .
J: TRBJ2-3
DNA: TGTGCCAGCAGCGTAGTAAGCGGGAGTTCTACGCAGTATTTT
CDR3: CASSVVSGSSTQYF

D: .
V: TRBV9
size: .
J: TRBJ2-7
DNA: TGTGCCAGCAGCGTAGCTGAAGGAACAGCCTACGAGCAGTACTTC
CDR3: CASSVAEGTAYEQYF

D: .
V: TRBV2
size: .
J: TRBJ2-7
DNA: TGTGCCAGCAGTGAAGCGGGACTGGGCTACGAGCAGTACTTC
CDR3: CASSEAGLGYEQYF